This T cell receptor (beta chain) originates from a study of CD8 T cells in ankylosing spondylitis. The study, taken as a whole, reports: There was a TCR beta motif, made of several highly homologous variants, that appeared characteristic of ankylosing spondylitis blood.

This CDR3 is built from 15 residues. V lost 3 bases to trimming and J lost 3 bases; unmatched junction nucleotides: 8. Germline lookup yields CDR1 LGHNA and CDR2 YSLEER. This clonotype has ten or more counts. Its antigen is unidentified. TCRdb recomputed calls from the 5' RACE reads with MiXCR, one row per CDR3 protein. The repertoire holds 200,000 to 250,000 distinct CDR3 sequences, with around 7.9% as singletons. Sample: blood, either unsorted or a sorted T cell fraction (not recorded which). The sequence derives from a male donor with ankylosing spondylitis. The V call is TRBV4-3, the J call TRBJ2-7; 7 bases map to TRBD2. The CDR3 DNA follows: TGCGCCAGCAGCCAGGGGGGAGGGTCGTTCTACGAGCAGTACTTC. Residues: CASSQGGGSFYEQYF.